Below, one T cell receptor beta chain is given with its context. Its antigen is not known. A modified ARM-PCR protocol with three rounds of nested PCR amplified TCRbeta. A single record per CDR3 protein comes from TCRdb applying MiXCR to the multiplex PCR reads. The profile shows about 200,000 distinct CDR3 sequences, 70% to 75% of them singletons. V was pared by 3 bases and J by 8 bases, with 15 bases of the junction left unmatched. This CDR3 contains 17 residues. Germline lookup yields CDR1 SGHNT and CDR2 YYREEE (reference sequence). The sample is drawn from a study of tumor and adjacent non-tumor tissue in lung cancer. Study context: Histology: about twelve adenocarcinoma, a couple of squamous cell carcinoma, 1 small cell lung cancer. The patients, 10 to 11 men and 5 women, were roughly 31 to 80 with stage I to III disease.

This sample's RNA came from whole unsorted tissue. Study-wide results and caveats: Normal lung showed higher cumulative top 100 clone frequency than tumor.

The sequence was collected from a man aged 55 to 70 with non-small cell lung cancer. The sequenced sample was lung tumor tissue. This sequence joins TRBV5-4 and TRBJ2-5; 11 bases match TRBD1. This chain's CDR3 is CASSSSPLGQGGDTQYF. CDR3 DNA sequence: TGTGCCAGCAGCTCGAGTCCCTTGGGACAGGGGGGAGATACCCAGTACTTC.